This T cell receptor (beta chain) was observed in a study of blood T cell repertoires in COVID-19 (dated by TCRdb to the early 2020s). Regarding the research as a whole: Samples covering the acute and convalescent phases of COVID-19 were provided by collaborators in the United States, Italy and Spain. The sample metadata nearly always contained a de-identified subject ID, COVID-19 status, age in years and sex. Where HLA class I and class II types were available, the types were taken from metadata supplied by the sample provider, not from assay-based typing. The dataset comprised deeply sampled blood TCRbeta repertoires from subjects exposed to, actively infected with, or recovered from COVID-19. A freely available public database, intended as a resource for researchers studying the immune response to SARS-CoV-2, is where the repertoires were released. The material from the prospective study consisted of cDNA or gDNA derived from T cells, B-cell-depleted T cells, or PBMCs. The samples were drawn from two sources: the first 160 participants of the ongoing ImmuneRACE study, and over 1,000 subjects contributed by 6 global collaborators. Here is what the overall study found, with its caveats: Clinical and demographic metadata were provided uncurated, with the amount varying by source and participant.

The immunoSEQ Assay, a bias-controlled multiplex PCR, was used to amplify TCRbeta CDR3 regions from genomic DNA. Regarding the original processing steps: The number of nucleated cells in each sample was estimated from the amplification of reference gene primers within the assay. To quantify the absolute abundance of each unique TCRbeta CDR3 rearrangement, sequence reads were collapsed and filtered. For each sample, productive Simpson clonality was calculated as the square root of Simpson's diversity index across productive rearrangements. Held by TCRdb, this immuneACCESS table contains in-frame sequences only and omits some clones. Under half of the omission traces to an unresolved V gene where checked; the cause of the rest is unknown. D and trimming were read from the DNA, whereas the V and J calls and clone size are those reported in that table. The sample table shows 150,000 to 200,000 clones, and 80% to 90% are seen once. Together, the top ten hold about 1.9% of the sample.

This clone was observed a single time. Its antigen remains unidentified. No much larger clone is present one base from it, and per-base qualities are unavailable. Another Seattle source contributed samples from volunteer blood donors who had recovered from COVID-19. Each collaborating institution followed its own protocols to collect whole blood in K2EDTA tubes. Collaborator samples were shipped for TCRbeta analysis as frozen whole blood, isolated PBMCs, or DNA extracted from either sample type. V has 0 bases trimmed and J has 7 bases trimmed; junction bases matching no gene number 7. CDR1 and CDR2 were assigned from the germline V gene as SGHRS and YFSETQ. The CDR3, cysteine through phenylalanine, is 16 amino acids long. Just the 48-base CDR3 DNA is kept, in frame starting at base 1.

The source material was peripheral blood. The V gene is TRBV5-1 and the J gene is TRBJ2-4; 10 junctional bases match TRBD2. The TCR sequence derives from a man younger than 30 who had recovered from COVID-19. The DNA sequence is given as TGCGCCAGCAGCTTGGGGGCTAGCGGGAGTATTAACATTCAGTACTTC. The resulting protein is CASSLGASGSINIQYF.